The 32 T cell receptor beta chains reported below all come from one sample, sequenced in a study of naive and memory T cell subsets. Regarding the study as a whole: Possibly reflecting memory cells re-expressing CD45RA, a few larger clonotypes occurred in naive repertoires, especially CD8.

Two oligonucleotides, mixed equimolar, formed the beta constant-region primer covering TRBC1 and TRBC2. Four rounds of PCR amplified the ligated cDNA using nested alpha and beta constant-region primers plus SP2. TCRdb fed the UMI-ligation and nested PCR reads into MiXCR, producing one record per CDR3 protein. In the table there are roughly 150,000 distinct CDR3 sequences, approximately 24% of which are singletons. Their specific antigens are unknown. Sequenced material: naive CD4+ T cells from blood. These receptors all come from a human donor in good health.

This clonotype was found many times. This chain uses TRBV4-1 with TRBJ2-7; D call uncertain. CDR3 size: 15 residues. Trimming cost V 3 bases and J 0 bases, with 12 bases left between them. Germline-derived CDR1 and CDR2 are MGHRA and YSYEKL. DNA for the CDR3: TGCGCCAGCAGCCATTTCGGCCAGGACTCCTACGAGCAGTACTTC. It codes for CASSHFGQDSYEQYF.

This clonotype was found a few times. CDR3 DNA: TGTGCCAGCTCACCACGGGTAGCGGGAGTGGAGACCCAGTACTTC. This translates into CASSPRVAGVETQYF. This chain links TRBV18 with TRBJ2-5, with 9 bases aligning to TRBD2. The germline gives CDR1 KGHSH, CDR2 LQKENI. The trim removed 1 base at V and 5 bases at J, leaving 5 bases unmatched. There are 15 residues in the CDR3.

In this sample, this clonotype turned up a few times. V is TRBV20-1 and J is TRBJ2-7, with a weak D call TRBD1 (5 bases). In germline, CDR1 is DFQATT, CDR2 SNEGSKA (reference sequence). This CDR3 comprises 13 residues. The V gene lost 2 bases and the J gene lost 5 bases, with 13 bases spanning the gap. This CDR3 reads CSARNRQGDEQYF. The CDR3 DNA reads TGCAGTGCTAGAAACAGGCAGGGTGACGAGCAGTACTTC.

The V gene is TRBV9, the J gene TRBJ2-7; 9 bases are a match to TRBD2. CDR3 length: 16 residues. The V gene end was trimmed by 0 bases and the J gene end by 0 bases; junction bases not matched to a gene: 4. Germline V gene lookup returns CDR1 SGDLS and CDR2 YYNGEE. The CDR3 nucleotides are TGTGCCAGCAGCGTAGTGGCTAGCGGGAACTCCTACGAGCAGTACTTC. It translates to CASSVVASGNSYEQYF.

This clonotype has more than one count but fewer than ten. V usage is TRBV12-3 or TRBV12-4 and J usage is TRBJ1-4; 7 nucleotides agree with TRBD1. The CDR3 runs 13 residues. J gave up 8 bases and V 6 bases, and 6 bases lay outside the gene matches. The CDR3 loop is CASSRTGVEKLFF. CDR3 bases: TGTGCCAGCAGCCGAACAGGGGTAGAAAAACTGTTTTTT.

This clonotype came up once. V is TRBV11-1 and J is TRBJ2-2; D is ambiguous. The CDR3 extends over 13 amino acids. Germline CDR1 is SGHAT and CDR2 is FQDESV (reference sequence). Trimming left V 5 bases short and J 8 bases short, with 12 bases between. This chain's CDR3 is CASSPVLTGELFF. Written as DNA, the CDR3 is TGTGCCAGCAGCCCTGTTCTTACGGGGGAGCTGTTTTTT.

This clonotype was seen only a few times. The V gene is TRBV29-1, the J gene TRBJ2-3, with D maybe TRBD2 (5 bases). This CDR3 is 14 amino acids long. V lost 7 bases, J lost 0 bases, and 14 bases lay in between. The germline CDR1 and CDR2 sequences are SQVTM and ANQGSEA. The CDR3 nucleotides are TGCAGCGCTGCCCCGGGAACTAGCACAGATACGCAGTATTTT. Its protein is CSAAPGTSTDTQYF.

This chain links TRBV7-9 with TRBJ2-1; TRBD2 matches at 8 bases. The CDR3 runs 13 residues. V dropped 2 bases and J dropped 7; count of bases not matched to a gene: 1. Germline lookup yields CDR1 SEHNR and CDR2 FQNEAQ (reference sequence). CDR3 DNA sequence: TGTGCCAGCAGCTTACGCGGGAGGAATGAGCAGTTCTTC. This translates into CASSLRGRNEQFF.

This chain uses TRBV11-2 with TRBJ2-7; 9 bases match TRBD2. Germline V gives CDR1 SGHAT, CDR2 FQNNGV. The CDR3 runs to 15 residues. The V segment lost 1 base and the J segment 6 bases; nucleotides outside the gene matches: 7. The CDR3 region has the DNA TGTGCCAGCAGCTTAGTGGGCGGGAGGGCTCCCGAGCAGTACTTC. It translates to CASSLVGGRAPEQYF.

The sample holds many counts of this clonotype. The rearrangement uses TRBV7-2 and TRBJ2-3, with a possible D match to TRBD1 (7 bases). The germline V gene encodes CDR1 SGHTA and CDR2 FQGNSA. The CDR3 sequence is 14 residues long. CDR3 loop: CAGRDSYSTDTQYF. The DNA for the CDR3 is TGTGCGGGGCGGGACAGTTATAGCACAGATACGCAGTATTTT.

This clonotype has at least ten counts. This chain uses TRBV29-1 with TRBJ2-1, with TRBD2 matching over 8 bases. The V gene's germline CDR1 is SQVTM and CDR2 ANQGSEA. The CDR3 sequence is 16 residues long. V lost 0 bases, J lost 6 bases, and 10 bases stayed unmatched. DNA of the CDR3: TGCAGCGTTGAAGAAGGCGGCGGGAGGAGTAGCAATGAGCAGTTCTTC. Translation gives CSVEEGGGRSSNEQFF.

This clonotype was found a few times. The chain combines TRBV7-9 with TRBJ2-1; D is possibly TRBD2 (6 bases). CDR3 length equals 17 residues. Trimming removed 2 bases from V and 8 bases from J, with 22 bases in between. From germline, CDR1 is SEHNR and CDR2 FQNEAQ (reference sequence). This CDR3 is CASSLYPMGTGSDEQFF. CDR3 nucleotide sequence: TGTGCCAGCAGCTTATACCCCATGGGGACTGGCAGCGATGAGCAGTTCTTC.

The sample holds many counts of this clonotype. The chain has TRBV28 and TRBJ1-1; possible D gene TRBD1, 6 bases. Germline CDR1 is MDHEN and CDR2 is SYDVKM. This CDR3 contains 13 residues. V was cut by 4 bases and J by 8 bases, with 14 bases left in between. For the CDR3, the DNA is TGTGCCAGCAGTTCGACAGGAACTCTCGAAGCTTTCTTT. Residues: CASSSTGTLEAFF.

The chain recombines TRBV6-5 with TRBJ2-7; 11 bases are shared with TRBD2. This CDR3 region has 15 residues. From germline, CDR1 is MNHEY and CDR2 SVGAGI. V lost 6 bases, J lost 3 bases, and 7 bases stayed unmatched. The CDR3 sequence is CASSHLGTSGYEQYF. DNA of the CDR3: TGTGCCAGCAGCCATCTCGGGACTAGCGGCTACGAGCAGTACTTC.

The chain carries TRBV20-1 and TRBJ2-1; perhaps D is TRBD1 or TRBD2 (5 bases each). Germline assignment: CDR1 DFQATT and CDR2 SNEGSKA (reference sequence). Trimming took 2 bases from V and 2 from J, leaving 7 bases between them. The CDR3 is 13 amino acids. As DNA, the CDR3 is TGCAGTGCTAGAAAGGGACCCTACAATGAGCAGTTCTTC. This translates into CSARKGPYNEQFF.

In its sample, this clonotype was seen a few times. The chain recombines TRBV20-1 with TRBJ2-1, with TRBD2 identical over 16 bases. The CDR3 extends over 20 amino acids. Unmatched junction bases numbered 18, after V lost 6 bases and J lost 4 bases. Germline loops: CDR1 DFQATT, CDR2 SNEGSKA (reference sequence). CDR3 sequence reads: CSALPPAGTSGRGIYNEQFF. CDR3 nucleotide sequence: TGCAGTGCACTACCCCCGGCGGGGACTAGCGGGAGGGGAATTTACAATGAGCAGTTCTTC.

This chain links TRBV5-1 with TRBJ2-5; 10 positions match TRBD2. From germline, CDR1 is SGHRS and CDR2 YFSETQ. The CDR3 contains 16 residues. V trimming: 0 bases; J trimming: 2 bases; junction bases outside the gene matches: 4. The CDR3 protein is CASSLAGLASQETQYF. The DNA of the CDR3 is TGCGCCAGCAGCTTGGCGGGACTAGCGTCTCAAGAGACCCAGTACTTC. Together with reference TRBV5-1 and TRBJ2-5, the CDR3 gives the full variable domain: KAGVTQTPRYLIKTRGQQVTLSCSPISGHRSVSWYQQTPGQGLQFLFEYFSETQRNKGNFPGRFSGRQFSNSRSEMNVSTLELGDSALYLCASSLAGLASQETQYFGPGTRLLVL.

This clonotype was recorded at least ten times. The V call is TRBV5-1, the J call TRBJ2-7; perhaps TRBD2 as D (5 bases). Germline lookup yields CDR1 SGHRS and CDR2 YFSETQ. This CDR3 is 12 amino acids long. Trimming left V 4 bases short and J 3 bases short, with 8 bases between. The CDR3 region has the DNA TGCGCCAGCAGCCCGGACTTCTACGAGCAGTACTTC. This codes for CASSPDFYEQYF.

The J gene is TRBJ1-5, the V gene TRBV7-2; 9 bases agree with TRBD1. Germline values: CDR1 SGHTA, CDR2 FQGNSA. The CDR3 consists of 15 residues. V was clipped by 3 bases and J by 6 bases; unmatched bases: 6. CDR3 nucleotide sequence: TGTGCCAGCAGCTTCAGCGGGACAGGGAGTCAGCCCCAGCATTTT. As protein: CASSFSGTGSQPQHF.

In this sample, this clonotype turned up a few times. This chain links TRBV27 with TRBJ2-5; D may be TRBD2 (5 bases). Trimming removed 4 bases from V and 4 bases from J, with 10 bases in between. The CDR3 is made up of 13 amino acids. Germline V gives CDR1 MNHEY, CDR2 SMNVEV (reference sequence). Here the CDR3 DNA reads TGTGCCAGCAGTTGGGCTCGGGGAGAGACCCAGTACTTC. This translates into CASSWARGETQYF.

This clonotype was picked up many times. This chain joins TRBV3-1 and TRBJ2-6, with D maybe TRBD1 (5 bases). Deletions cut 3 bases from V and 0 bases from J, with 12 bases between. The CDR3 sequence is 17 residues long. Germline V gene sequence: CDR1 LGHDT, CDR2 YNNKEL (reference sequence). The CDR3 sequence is CASSHGHLRSGANVLTF. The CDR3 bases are TGTGCCAGCAGCCACGGACACCTCCGCTCTGGGGCCAACGTCCTGACTTTC.

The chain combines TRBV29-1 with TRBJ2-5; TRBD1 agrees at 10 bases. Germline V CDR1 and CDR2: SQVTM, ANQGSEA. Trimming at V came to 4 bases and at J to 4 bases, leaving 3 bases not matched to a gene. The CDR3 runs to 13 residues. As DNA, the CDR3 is TGCAGCGTTGGGACAGGGGGAAGAGAGACCCAGTACTTC. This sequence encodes CSVGTGGRETQYF.

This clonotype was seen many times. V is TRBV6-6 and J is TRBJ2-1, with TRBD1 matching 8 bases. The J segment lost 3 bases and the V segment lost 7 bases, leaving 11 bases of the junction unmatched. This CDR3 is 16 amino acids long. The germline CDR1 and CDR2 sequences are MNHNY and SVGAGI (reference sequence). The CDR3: CASIEIQGGLYNEQFF. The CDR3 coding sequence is TGTGCCAGCATTGAAATACAGGGGGGACTCTACAATGAGCAGTTCTTC.

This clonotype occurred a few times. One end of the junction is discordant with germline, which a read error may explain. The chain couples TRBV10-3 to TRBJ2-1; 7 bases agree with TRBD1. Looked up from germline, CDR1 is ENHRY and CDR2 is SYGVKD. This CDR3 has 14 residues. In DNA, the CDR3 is TGTGCCCTCAGGGGGAAACCTGAGGATTTTGAGCAGTTCTTC. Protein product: CALRGKPEDFEQFF.

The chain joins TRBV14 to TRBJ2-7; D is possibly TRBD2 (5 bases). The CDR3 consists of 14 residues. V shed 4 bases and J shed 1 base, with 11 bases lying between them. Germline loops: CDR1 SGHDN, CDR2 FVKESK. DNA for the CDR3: TGTGCCAGCAGCCCGAAGCCGGGGTCCTACGAGCAGTACTTC. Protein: CASSPKPGSYEQYF.

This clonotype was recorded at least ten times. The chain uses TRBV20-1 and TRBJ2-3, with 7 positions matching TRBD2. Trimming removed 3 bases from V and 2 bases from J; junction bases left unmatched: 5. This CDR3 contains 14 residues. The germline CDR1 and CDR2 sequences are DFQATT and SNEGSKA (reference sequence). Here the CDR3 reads CSARLAANTDTQYF. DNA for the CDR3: TGCAGTGCTAGGCTAGCGGCGAACACAGATACGCAGTATTTT.

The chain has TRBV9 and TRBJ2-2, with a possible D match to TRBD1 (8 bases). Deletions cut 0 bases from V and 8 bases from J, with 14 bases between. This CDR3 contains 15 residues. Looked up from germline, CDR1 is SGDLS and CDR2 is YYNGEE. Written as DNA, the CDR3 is TGTGCCAGCAGCGTAGGAGGACAGGGAGGGGGGGAGCTGTTTTTT. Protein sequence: CASSVGGQGGGELFF.

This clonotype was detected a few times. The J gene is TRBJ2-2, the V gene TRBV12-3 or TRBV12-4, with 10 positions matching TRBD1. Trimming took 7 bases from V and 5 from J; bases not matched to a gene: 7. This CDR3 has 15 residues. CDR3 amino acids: CASTPGQGWTGELFF. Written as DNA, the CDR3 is TGTGCCAGCACCCCGGGACAGGGGTGGACCGGGGAGCTGTTTTTT.

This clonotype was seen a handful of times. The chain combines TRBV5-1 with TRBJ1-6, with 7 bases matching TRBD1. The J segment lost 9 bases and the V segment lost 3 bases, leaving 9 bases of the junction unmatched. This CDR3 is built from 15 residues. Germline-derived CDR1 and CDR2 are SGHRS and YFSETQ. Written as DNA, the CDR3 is TGCGCCAGCAGCTCCGACAGGGTTGAGACTTCACCCCTCCACTTT. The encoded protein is CASSSDRVETSPLHF.

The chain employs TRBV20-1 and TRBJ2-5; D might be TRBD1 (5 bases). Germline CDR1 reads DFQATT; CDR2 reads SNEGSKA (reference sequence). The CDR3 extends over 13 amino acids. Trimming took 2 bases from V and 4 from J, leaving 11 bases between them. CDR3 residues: CSARRGLGETQYF. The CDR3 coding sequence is TGCAGTGCTAGAAGGGGATTGGGAGAGACCCAGTACTTC.

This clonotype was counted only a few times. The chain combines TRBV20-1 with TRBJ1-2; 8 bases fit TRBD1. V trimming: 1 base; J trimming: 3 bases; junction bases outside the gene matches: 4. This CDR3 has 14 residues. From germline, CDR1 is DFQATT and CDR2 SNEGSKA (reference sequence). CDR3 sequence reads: CSARGDRGYYGYTF. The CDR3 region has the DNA TGCAGTGCTAGAGGAGACAGGGGCTACTATGGCTACACCTTC.

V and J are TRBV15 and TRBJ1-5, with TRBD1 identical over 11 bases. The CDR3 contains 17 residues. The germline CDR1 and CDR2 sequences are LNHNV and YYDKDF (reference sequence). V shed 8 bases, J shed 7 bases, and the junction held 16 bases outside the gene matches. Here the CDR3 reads CATGRTGGAGMGQPQHF. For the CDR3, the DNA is TGTGCCACCGGCCGGACAGGGGGCGCTGGGATGGGGCAGCCCCAGCATTTT.